Included here is one T cell receptor beta chain sequence, with context. Which antigen it targets is not known. One base away there is no much larger clone; base qualities are not given. All of the isolated RNA was reverse transcribed with the High Capacity cDNA Reverse Transcription Kit, so expressed TCRB transcripts were sequenced. Naive, central memory and regulatory T cell samples underwent deep immunoSEQ sequencing, averaging around 4 million total reads per sample. After sorted cells were lysed in RLT buffer, RNA was extracted with DNase-treated RNeasy Micro or Mini kits, with the choice depending on cell number. To prevent cross-contamination, each cell subset was processed individually, whereas patient and healthy donor samples were processed jointly. The immunoSEQ multiplex PCR was used to amplify TCRB sequences from cDNA, yielding 87-bp fragments that span the CDR3 region. Sequencing of the amplicons was performed on the Illumina HiSeq platform. Processing in the source paper ran as follows. Synthetic template baselines were used to correct PCR bias computationally, reads within Hamming distance 2 were collapsed, and singletons that could not be merged were discarded. Reads were aligned against IMGT to assign V, D and J genes, CDR3 length and insertions or deletions at six rearrangement sites. Within each subset, clonotype counts were normalized to sorted cell number, and only after that were true diversity and Gini coefficients computed with the tcR R package. Repertoire sharing was quantified using the overlap coefficient calculated on TCRB nucleotide sequences. Out-of-frame TCRB sequences from naive cells were analyzed to stand in for the pre-selection repertoire. TCRdb obtained this table from immuneACCESS and retained in-frame rearrangements with V and J assigned. These tables miss some clones; where compared with another copy, unresolved V genes account for less than half of the shortfall, and the remainder is unexplained. The V and J calls and clone size are taken from that table; D and trimming were inferred from the DNA. The sample yields 350,000 to 450,000 clones; roughly 16% were counted once. The ten largest make up under 0.02% of the sample.

The data belong to a study of beta chain features in type 1 diabetes (dated by TCRdb to 2017 to 2018). The study in broad terms: Mean age, gender distribution, total cell number and subset yield were not different between patients and healthy donors. Across all samples, fewer than 130 million sorted cells were examined, and cell number per subset correlated strongly with RNA yield. In the study, TCRB repertoires of sorted circulating CD4+ T cell subsets from recently diagnosed type 1 diabetes patients were compared with those of matched healthy donors. Naive and central memory subsets were obtained from all 30 or so donors, but regulatory and stem cell-like memory subsets were isolated from only 8 patients and about eight healthy donors. Findings and caveats that apply to the study as a whole: At VDJ recombination sites, patients with type 1 diabetes made fewer insertions and deleted more nucleotides, a pattern implying thymic rearrangement abnormalities. Because the HLA sub-analyses included only small numbers of individuals, any influence of HLA type on TCRB rearrangement was left unresolved. PCR may preferentially amplify shorter templates, but because patient and control samples were amplified and corrected together, any resulting skew would affect both groups equally. Sequencing cDNA rather than genomic DNA could over-represent highly expressing activated cells, although activation and CD3 levels did not differ between groups. In all four CD4+ subsets, TCRB CDR3 length was moderately but significantly shorter in type 1 diabetes patients. The naive, central memory and regulatory TCRB repertoires appeared to resemble one another more closely among patients than among healthy donors.

Looking up the germline V gene yields CDR1 KGHSH and CDR2 LQKENI. Including the terminal cysteine and phenylalanine, the CDR3 comprises 14 residues. Only the CDR3 part of the read is kept: 42 bases, read in frame from the first base. V and J lose 8 bases and 1 base, and a span of 12 bases separates them. Each donor gave one peripheral blood draw, approximately 110 mL on average, collected into heparinised tubes. Naive, central memory, regulatory and stem cell-like memory CD4+ T cells were sorted on a BD FACSAria II using a panel including CD45RO, CCR7, CD25, CD127, CD95 and CD27. Purity was above 95% for every sorted population. PBMCs were isolated right away by Lymphoprep density gradient centrifugation and were stained directly, without culture. So that batch effects would be minimized, each experiment stained and sorted samples in pairs, pairing one healthy donor with one patient.

Recombination connected TRBV18 to TRBJ1-5, and possibly TRBD1, on 5 matching bases. Material: naive CD4+ T cells from blood. This specimen's cell subset or site label, per the study, means: true naive CD4+ T cells. This TCR was sampled from a young woman in good health. The CDR3 reads as follows: CASHGAGSNQPQHF. The DNA reads as follows: TGTGCCAGCCACGGGGCGGGAAGCAATCAGCCCCAGCATTTT. The full variable domain, with segments outside the CDR3 supplied by the reference TRBV18 and TRBJ1-5 proteins, appears as NAGVMQNPRHLVRRRGQEARLRCSPMKGHSHVYWYRQLPEEGLKFMVYLQKENIIDESGMPKERFSAEFPKEGPSILRIQQVVRGDSAAYFCASHGAGSNQPQHFGDGTRLSIL.